These 28 T cell receptor beta chains share one sample of origin, sequenced in a study of cytomegalovirus exposure and HLA in healthy donors. The method was immunoSEQ multiplex PCR; TCRdb's version includes in-frame clones alone and lacks a portion of them. The profile shows roughly 150,000 clones, roughly nine tenths of them singletons. Sequencing input: PBMCs. These receptors all come from a woman aged 30 to 39 in good health and CMV-seronegative.

This clone was counted between two and nine times. This sequence joins TRBV15 and TRBJ2-7; perhaps TRBD1 as D (5 bases). The length of the CDR3 is 14 residues. Per germline, CDR1 LNHNV and CDR2 YYDKDF (reference sequence). Trimming removed 0 bases at V and 3 bases at J, with 9 bases between. CDR3: CATSRDLRGYEQYF. The CDR3 nucleotides are TGTGCCACCAGCAGAGATCTTAGGGGCTACGAGCAGTACTTC.

The CDR3 nucleotides are TGTGCCAGCAGCCCCCGTGACGACAGGGTCCTGAATGGCTACACCTTC. This codes for CASSPRDDRVLNGYTF. This chain uses TRBV11-2 with TRBJ1-2; TRBD1 agrees at 7 bases. Per germline, CDR1 SGHAT and CDR2 FQNNGV. V lost 5 bases to trimming and J lost 6 bases; unmatched junction nucleotides: 15. This CDR3 region has 16 residues.

There are a few counts of this clone. The gene calls are TRBV30 and TRBJ2-7; D gene unclear. The CDR3 contains 12 residues. CDR1 GTSNPN and CDR2 SVGIG come from the germline V gene (reference sequence). Trimming cost V 5 bases and J 5 bases, with 13 bases left between them. The CDR3 DNA sequence: TGTGCCTGGGGACCACGGTCCGACGAGCAGTACTTC. The encoded protein is CAWGPRSDEQYF.

The genes are TRBV2 and TRBJ1-5, with D hard to call. V shed 3 bases and J shed 2 bases, with 11 bases lying between them. This CDR3 contains 15 residues. Germline-derived CDR1 and CDR2 are SNHLY and FYNNEI. CDR3 amino acids: CASSEARSGNQPQHF. The CDR3 DNA reads TGTGCCAGCAGTGAGGCCAGGTCGGGCAATCAGCCCCAGCATTTT.

This clone appeared once. V usage is TRBV18 and J usage is TRBJ2-1, with 10 bases lining up with TRBD1. The J segment lost 8 bases and the V segment lost 6 bases, leaving 7 bases of the junction unmatched. The germline V gene has CDR1 KGHSH and CDR2 LQKENI. This CDR3 comprises 14 residues. The CDR3 coding sequence is TGTGCCAGCTCGAGACAGGGGGCTTTGGATGAGCAGTTCTTC. Its translation: CASSRQGALDEQFF.

The J gene is TRBJ1-2, the V gene TRBV5-1; possible D gene TRBD1, 6 bases. CDR1 and CDR2 from the germline V gene are SGHRS and YFSETQ. V was pared by 4 bases and J by 5 bases, with 18 bases between. The length of the CDR3 is 15 residues. The CDR3 here is CASSGNWDIPYGYTF. As DNA, the CDR3 is TGCGCCAGCAGCGGAAACTGGGACATCCCATATGGCTACACCTTC.

The J gene is TRBJ1-1, the V gene TRBV18; D is perhaps TRBD1 (5 bases). Trimming left V 3 bases short and J 1 base short, with 15 bases between. The length of the CDR3 is 16 residues. In germline, CDR1 is KGHSH, CDR2 LQKENI. The CDR3 is CASSPYIIGQNTEAFF. The CDR3 DNA reads as TGTGCCAGCTCACCCTACATTATCGGACAGAACACTGAAGCTTTCTTT.

The genes are TRBV28 and TRBJ2-7; a possible D gene is TRBD2 (6 bases). CDR1 is MDHEN and CDR2 is SYDVKM in the germline V gene. CDR3 size: 13 residues. V was shortened by 6 bases and J by 4 bases, with 13 bases between the two germline ends. The CDR3 DNA sequence: TGTGCCAGCAGCAGACTAGGAAAGTACGAGCAGTACTTC. Translated, it gives CASSRLGKYEQYF.

CDR3 nucleotide sequence: TGTGCCAGCAGCCATTTGCAGGGTTTCGATGGCTACACCTTC. Translation: CASSHLQGFDGYTF. J is TRBJ1-2 and V is TRBV4-2; the D gene is possibly TRBD1 (5 bases). Trimming shortened V by 3 bases and J by 6 bases, and 14 bases separated the two germline ends. This CDR3 spans 14 amino acids. CDR1 and CDR2 from the germline V gene are LGHNA and YNFKEQ.

The rearrangement links TRBV4-1 to TRBJ2-1, with 9 bases identical to TRBD2. The junction had 6 bases not matched to a gene; V was cut back by 4 bases and J by 2 bases. Germline V gene data show CDR1 as MGHRA and CDR2 as YSYEKL. The CDR3 covers 16 residues. The CDR3 here is CASSLNKREAYNEQFF. The CDR3, as DNA: TGCGCCAGCAGCCTTAACAAGCGGGAGGCCTACAATGAGCAGTTCTTC.

This clone was seen more than once but under ten times. The chain uses TRBV5-6 and TRBJ1-6; D is unclear. CDR1 is SGHDT and CDR2 is YYEEEE in the germline V gene. The CDR3 contains 14 residues. Deletions cut 0 bases from V and 7 bases from J, with 8 bases between. CDR3 protein: CASSLELLNSPLHF. CDR3 bases: TGTGCCAGCAGCTTGGAACTGCTAAATTCACCCCTCCACTTT.

The chain couples TRBV19 to TRBJ2-7; D remains ambiguous. CDR3 length: 11 residues. V lost 10 bases to trimming and J lost 6 bases, with 13 bases between them. CDR1 LNHDA and CDR2 SQIVND come from the germline V gene (reference sequence). The CDR3 region is CATATTGEQYF. As DNA, the CDR3 is TGTGCCACCGCTACGACCGGCGAGCAGTACTTC.

This clone was counted once. This chain links TRBV7-9 with TRBJ1-4; no clear D. Germline-derived CDR1 and CDR2 are SEHNR and FQNEAQ (reference sequence). The CDR3 covers 15 residues. V dropped 1 base and J dropped 6 bases, with 12 bases sitting between them. The DNA for the CDR3 is TGTGCCAGCAGCTTAGACAGAGAGACATATGAAAAACTGTTTTTT. Encoded protein: CASSLDRETYEKLFF.

This chain connects TRBV27 to TRBJ2-7; 12 bases agree with TRBD2. CDR1 and CDR2 (germline): MNHEY, SMNVEV (reference sequence). V lost 6 bases and J lost 3; bases outside the gene matches: 6. CDR3 length: 15 residues. In nucleotides, the CDR3 is TGTGCCAGCAGGGTCTGGACTAGCGGGAACTACGAGCAGTACTTC. Translation: CASRVWTSGNYEQYF.

This clone was recorded once. V is TRBV29-1 and J is TRBJ2-7, with 7 positions matching TRBD2. The germline gives CDR1 SQVTM, CDR2 ANQGSEA. The CDR3 spans 14 residues. Losses at the gene ends were 3 bases for V and 2 bases for J; bases not matched to a gene: 7. As DNA, the CDR3 is TGCAGCGTTGAGCAGCGGGATGGTACCTACGAGCAGTACTTC. It yields the protein CSVEQRDGTYEQYF.

The chain links TRBV29-1 to TRBJ1-1, with D hard to call. This CDR3 is built from 14 residues. The germline V gene has CDR1 SQVTM and CDR2 ANQGSEA. The V and J ends lost 1 base and 0 bases respectively, with 9 bases between them. The CDR3 nucleotides read TGCAGCGTTGAAGTGCATGGGGTGAACACTGAAGCTTTCTTT. As protein: CSVEVHGVNTEAFF.

The chain carries TRBV11-2 and TRBJ2-7; 7 nucleotides agree with TRBD2. J lost 6 bases, V lost 1 base, and 12 bases had no gene match. The germline V gene encodes CDR1 SGHAT and CDR2 FQNNGV. The CDR3 consists of 16 residues. The CDR3 reads CASSLGVSRELLEQYF. CDR3 DNA sequence: TGTGCCAGCAGCTTAGGGGTCTCGCGGGAGTTGCTCGAGCAGTACTTC.

CDR3 loop: CASSLAAHRQGPQETQYF. CDR3 sequence (DNA): TGTGCCAGCAGCTTAGCCGCACACCGACAGGGGCCCCAAGAGACCCAGTACTTC. This chain uses TRBV7-2 with TRBJ2-5, with 8 bases identical to TRBD1. Germline V gene data show CDR1 as SGHTA and CDR2 as FQGNSA. The CDR3 extends over 18 amino acids. Losses at the gene ends were 0 bases for V and 1 base for J; bases not matched to a gene: 10.

The CDR3 DNA sequence: TGTGCCAGCAGCCACGGGACTAGCGGGGGAACCCGCATCGCGCAGTTCTTC. This codes for CASSHGTSGGTRIAQFF. V and J are TRBV5-4 and TRBJ2-1; 14 positions agree with TRBD2. Germline V gene data show CDR1 as SGHNT and CDR2 as YYREEE (reference sequence). The CDR3 totals 17 residues. Unmatched junction bases numbered 15, after V lost 4 bases and J lost 12 bases.

This chain joins TRBV11-2 and TRBJ1-4; 7 bases line up with TRBD1. The CDR3 is made up of 15 amino acids. Germline V gene lookup returns CDR1 SGHAT and CDR2 FQNNGV. The J segment lost 8 bases and the V segment lost 1 base, leaving 7 bases of the junction unmatched. The CDR3 is CASSLAGTANEKLFF. DNA for the CDR3: TGTGCCAGCAGCTTAGCCGGGACAGCCAACGAAAAACTGTTTTTT. Full variable domain (rest looked up from reference TRBV11-2 and TRBJ1-4): EAGVAQSPRYKIIEKRQSVAFWCNPISGHATLYWYQQILGQGPKLLIQFQNNGVVDDSQLPKDRFSAERLKGVDSTLKIQPAKLEDSAVYLCASSLAGTANEKLFFGSGTQLSVL.

The rearrangement uses TRBV29-1 and TRBJ2-1; D is unresolved. From germline, CDR1 is SQVTM and CDR2 ANQGSEA. There are 12 residues in the CDR3. Trimming took 3 bases from V and 7 from J, leaving 10 bases between them. As DNA, the CDR3 is TGCAGCGTTGATTCCTCTTCGAATGAGCAGTTCTTC. This translates into CSVDSSSNEQFF.

The genes are TRBV14 and TRBJ2-7, with 7 bases lining up with TRBD2. This CDR3 is 11 amino acids long. V dropped 8 bases and J dropped 3; count of bases not matched to a gene: 1. Germline V gives CDR1 SGHDN, CDR2 FVKESK. CDR3 DNA: TGTGCCAGCGGGGAGGGCTACGAGCAGTACTTC. This codes for CASGEGYEQYF.

In this sample, this clone turned up a few times. The chain joins TRBV28 to TRBJ1-2; tentatively, D is TRBD1 (6 bases). The CDR3 totals 17 residues. Germline-derived CDR1 and CDR2 are MDHEN and SYDVKM. The V and J ends lost 6 bases and 0 bases respectively, with 20 bases between them. The CDR3 region is CASRENPGQIANYGYTF. DNA of the CDR3: TGTGCCAGCAGAGAAAACCCCGGACAGATAGCTAACTATGGCTACACCTTC.

The chain carries TRBV7-9 and TRBJ1-6; D not resolved. V dropped 2 bases and J dropped 9 bases, with 11 bases sitting between them. Germline CDR1 reads SEHNR; CDR2 reads FQNEAQ (reference sequence). The CDR3 runs 14 residues. The CDR3 DNA sequence: TGTGCCAGCAGCTTATTAGGTGTCGGTTCACCCCTCCACTTT. Translating it yields CASSLLGVGSPLHF.

The gene calls are TRBV28 and TRBJ1-1; D uncertain. Germline values: CDR1 MDHEN, CDR2 SYDVKM. CDR3 length equals 15 residues. V gave up 0 bases and J gave up 3 bases, with 11 bases separating them. CDR3 residues: CASSLWGLTDTEAFF. The CDR3, as DNA: TGTGCCAGCAGTTTATGGGGCCTAACGGACACTGAAGCTTTCTTT. The full variable domain, with the rest looked up from reference TRBV28 and TRBJ1-1, is DVKVTQSSRYLVKRTGEKVFLECVQDMDHENMFWYRQDPGLGLRLIYFSYDVKMKEKGDIPEGYSVSREKKERFSLILESASTNQTSMYLCASSLWGLTDTEAFFGQGTRLTVV.

V gene TRBV30 combines with J gene TRBJ1-3, with D perhaps matching TRBD1 (5 bases). The germline V gene encodes CDR1 GTSNPN and CDR2 SVGIG (reference sequence). The CDR3 covers 13 residues. V was shortened by 3 bases and J by 8 bases, with 14 bases between the two germline ends. CDR3 sequence: CAWRGREEYTIYF. CDR3 in DNA: TGTGCCTGGAGGGGGCGGGAGGAGTACACCATATATTTT.

This chain uses TRBV6-5 with TRBJ1-1, with TRBD1 matching 9 bases. V lost 4 bases, J lost 5 bases, and 11 bases stayed unmatched. CDR1 is MNHEY and CDR2 is SVGAGI in the germline V gene. The CDR3 length is 16 residues. CDR3 amino acids: CASSSDRGMGVTEAFF. In DNA form, the CDR3 reads TGTGCCAGCAGTTCGGACAGGGGTATGGGTGTAACTGAAGCTTTCTTT.

V gene TRBV10-3 combines with J gene TRBJ1-2, with D perhaps TRBD1 (5 bases). Per germline, CDR1 ENHRY and CDR2 SYGVKD. The CDR3 consists of 14 residues. Trimming took off 7 bases at V and 4 bases at J, with 16 bases between the two ends. The CDR3 reads CAINALTGTYGYTF. The CDR3 DNA is TGTGCCATCAATGCTTTGACGGGGACCTATGGCTACACCTTC.